This T cell receptor beta chain is drawn from a study of T cells in Graves' hyperthyroidism and ophthalmopathy. Study-wide background: At the time of initial diagnosis and before any treatment, peripheral blood was collected. Overall study findings and caveats: Appearing also in blood were most of the thyroid clonotypes expanded above 0.001.

The ends were cut back, 4 bases at V and 3 bases at J, with 9 bases in the middle. CDR3 size: 13 residues. CDR1 and CDR2 from the germline V gene are KGHSH and LQKENI. Over 9 ml of fresh peripheral blood supplied the PBMCs. Regarding this clonotype: What it binds is not known. A read error may be the cause here, since a much bigger clone is one base away. No conserved phenylalanine or tryptophan ends this CDR3, so it is likely a read error.

Amplified TCR beta CDR3 regions came from RNA transcripts. Using the HTBI primer set, a first-round RT-PCR was run on the TCR CDR3. TCRdb reprocessed the multiplex PCR reads with MiXCR, giving one entry per CDR3 protein. The profile shows around 300,000 distinct CDR3 sequences, approximately 14% of them singletons. The TCR originated in a woman aged 45-65 years with Graves' hyperthyroidism that later progressed to Graves' ophthalmopathy. Sequencing was carried out using blood. The genes are TRBV18 and TRBJ2-5; D might be TRBD1 or TRBD2, each matching 5 bases. CDR3 DNA sequence: TGTGCCAGCTCACTAGGGGAGAAAGAGACCCAGTACCTC. As protein: CASSLGEKETQYL.